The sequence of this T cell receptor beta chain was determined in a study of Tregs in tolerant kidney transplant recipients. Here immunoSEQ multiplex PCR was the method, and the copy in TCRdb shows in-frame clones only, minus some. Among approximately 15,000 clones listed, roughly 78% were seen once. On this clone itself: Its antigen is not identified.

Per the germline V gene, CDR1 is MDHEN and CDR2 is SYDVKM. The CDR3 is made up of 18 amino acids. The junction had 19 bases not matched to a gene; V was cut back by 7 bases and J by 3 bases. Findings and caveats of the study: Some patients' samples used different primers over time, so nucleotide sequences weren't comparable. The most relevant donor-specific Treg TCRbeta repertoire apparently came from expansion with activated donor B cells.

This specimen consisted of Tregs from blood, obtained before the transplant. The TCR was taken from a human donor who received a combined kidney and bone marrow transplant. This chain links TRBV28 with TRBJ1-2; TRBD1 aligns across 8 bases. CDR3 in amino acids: CASTTIPLPGGADYGYTF. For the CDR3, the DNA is TGTGCCAGCACCACCATACCTCTCCCAGGGGGCGCTGACTATGGCTACACCTTC.